These 17 T cell receptor beta chains were sequenced from one sample in a study of blood T cell repertoires in COVID-19. Clones were sequenced by immunoSEQ multiplex PCR, and TCRdb holds only the in-frame ones, with some missing. The sample yields around 65,000 clones, 60% to 80% seen once. Sequenced input: peripheral blood. Receptors originate from a man between 60 and 70 years old with acute or convalescent COVID-19.

V gene TRBV6-6 combines with J gene TRBJ1-2, with a weak D call TRBD1 (5 bases). Germline V gives CDR1 MNHNY, CDR2 SVGAGI (reference sequence). The V end lost 2 bases, the J end lost 4 bases, and 14 bases lay between the germline ends. The CDR3 length is 15 residues. The CDR3 here is CASSYDSGSFYGYTF. The CDR3 DNA sequence: TGTGCCAGCAGTTACGATTCAGGGTCGTTCTATGGCTACACCTTC.

This sequence joins TRBV5-6 and TRBJ1-1; 9 nucleotides align to TRBD1. This CDR3 contains 15 residues. The junction had 6 bases not matched to a gene; V was cut back by 3 bases and J by 3 bases. Germline V gene lookup returns CDR1 SGHDT and CDR2 YYEEEE. The CDR3 region has the DNA TGTGCCAGCAGCTATACAGGGGGCGCGGACACTGAAGCTTTCTTT. It specifies CASSYTGGADTEAFF. The entire variable domain, with the rest obtained from reference TRBV5-6 and TRBJ1-1, is as follows: DAGVTQSPTHLIKTRGQQVTLRCSPKSGHDTVSWYQQALGQGPQFIFQYYEEEERQRGNFPDRFSGHQFPNYSSELNVNALLLGDSALYLCASSYTGGADTEAFFGQGTRLTVV.

In this sample, this clone turned up once. This rearrangement joins TRBV6-5 to TRBJ1-2; 7 bases map to TRBD1. The germline gives CDR1 MNHEY, CDR2 SVGAGI. Trimming removed 7 bases from V and 4 bases from J; junction bases left unmatched: 6. The CDR3 is 13 amino acids. The CDR3 reads CASTQGQIYGYTF. CDR3 DNA: TGTGCCAGCACCCAGGGACAGATCTATGGCTACACCTTC.

The table lists this clone with a few counts. This chain links TRBV2 with TRBJ2-2; D remains ambiguous. Trimming shortened V by 6 bases and J by 5 bases, and 16 bases separated the two germline ends. Germline values: CDR1 SNHLY, CDR2 FYNNEI. The CDR3 loop spans 15 amino acids. The CDR3 region is CASSPRGLRTGELFF. CDR3 coding DNA: TGTGCCAGCAGCCCCCGTGGGCTAAGGACCGGGGAGCTGTTTTTT.

Of note for this clone: One junction end disagrees with the germline gene, perhaps due to a read error. V is TRBV7-8 and J is TRBJ1-5; maybe TRBD1 (6 bases). The CDR3 runs to 15 residues. Germline assignment: CDR1 SGHVS and CDR2 FQNEAQ. The CDR3 DNA reads TGTGTCAGCAGCCGAGGGCAGGGGAGCAATCAGCCCCAGCATTTT. It translates to CVSSRGQGSNQPQHF.

This clone has a single count. This sequence joins TRBV6-2 or TRBV6-3 and TRBJ1-1, with D possibly TRBD1 on 6 matching bases. Trimming took 4 bases from V and 1 from J, leaving 13 bases between them. Germline V gene lookup returns CDR1 MNHEY and CDR2 SVGEGT. There are 15 residues in the CDR3. CDR3: CASSSHGRGNTEAFF. CDR3 nucleotides: TGTGCCAGCAGTTCCCATGGCAGGGGGAACACTGAAGCTTTCTTT.

V gene TRBV30 combines with J gene TRBJ1-1, with 7 nucleotides matching TRBD1. This CDR3 is built from 13 residues. Germline V lookup: CDR1 GTSNPN, CDR2 SVGIG (reference sequence). The ends lost 5 bases at V and 6 bases at J; junction bases unmatched: 9. CDR3 coding DNA: TGTGCCTGGGAATCGACAGGGCAACCTGAAGCTTTCTTT. Translating it yields CAWESTGQPEAFF.

The chain couples TRBV19 to TRBJ1-1; D possibly corresponds to TRBD1 (6 bases). Germline CDR1 and CDR2: LNHDA and SQIVND (reference sequence). CDR3 size: 16 residues. Trimming shortened V by 5 bases and J by 4 bases, and 20 bases separated the two germline ends. CDR3 DNA: TGTGCCAGTAGTTCAGGGGCGTCGTTCGTCGTCACTGAAGCTTTCTTT. It encodes CASSSGASFVVTEAFF. Based on the CDR3 plus reference TRBV19 and TRBJ1-1, the full variable domain is DGGITQSPKYLFRKEGQNVTLSCEQNLNHDAMYWYRQDPGQGLRLIYYSQIVNDFQKGDIAEGYSVSREKKESFPLTVTSAQKNPTAFYLCASSSGASFVVTEAFFGQGTRLTVV.

A single count supports this clone. The genes are TRBV7-9 and TRBJ1-6; D gene unclear. This CDR3 comprises 15 residues. The germline CDR1 and CDR2 sequences are SEHNR and FQNEAQ (reference sequence). Deletions cut 2 bases from V and 9 bases from J, with 14 bases between. The CDR3 reads CASSLRREGLSPLHF. Written as DNA, the CDR3 is TGTGCCAGCAGCTTACGCCGGGAGGGTCTTTCACCCCTCCACTTT. Full variable domain (remainder filled in from reference TRBV7-9 and TRBJ1-6): DTGVSQNPRHKITKRGQNVTFRCDPISEHNRLYWYRQTLGQGPEFLTYFQNEAQLEKSRLLSDRFSAERPKGSFSTLEIQRTEQGDSAMYLCASSLRREGLSPLHFGNGTRLTVT.

This chain joins TRBV7-2 and TRBJ1-5; 11 bases align to TRBD1. The CDR3 extends over 15 amino acids. CDR1 and CDR2 (germline): SGHTA, FQGNSA. J gave up 6 bases and V 2 bases, and 3 bases lay outside the gene matches. The CDR3 region is CASSLWDRGIQPQHF. CDR3 bases: TGTGCCAGCAGCTTATGGGACAGGGGGATTCAGCCCCAGCATTTT.

V is TRBV7-9 and J is TRBJ2-2, with 9 bases matching TRBD2. The CDR3 runs to 16 residues. The junction had 3 bases not matched to a gene; V was cut back by 3 bases and J by 1 base. Germline V gene sequence: CDR1 SEHNR, CDR2 FQNEAQ (reference sequence). CDR3 sequence: CASSFSGGLNTGELFF. The DNA for the CDR3 is TGTGCCAGCAGCTTTAGCGGGGGCCTGAACACCGGGGAGCTGTTTTTT. Combining the CDR3 with reference TRBV7-9 and TRBJ2-2 gives the whole variable domain DTGVSQNPRHKITKRGQNVTFRCDPISEHNRLYWYRQTLGQGPEFLTYFQNEAQLEKSRLLSDRFSAERPKGSFSTLEIQRTEQGDSAMYLCASSFSGGLNTGELFFGEGSRLTVL.

The rearrangement joins TRBV7-6 to TRBJ2-7; 7 positions agree with TRBD1. The CDR3 is 14 amino acids. The germline gives CDR1 SGHVS, CDR2 FNYEAQ. Germline trimming cut 5 bases from V and 3 bases from J; bases unmatched to any gene: 7. The CDR3 DNA reads TGTGCCAGCAGCGAACAGGGGCTCCTCTACGAGCAGTACTTC. Its protein is CASSEQGLLYEQYF.

The chain couples TRBV9 to TRBJ2-1; D unresolved. The V end lost 0 bases, the J end lost 2 bases, and 3 bases lay between the germline ends. CDR1 and CDR2 from the germline V gene are SGDLS and YYNGEE. The CDR3 consists of 13 residues. In nucleotides, the CDR3 is TGTGCCAGCAGCGTAGGAGCCTACAATGAGCAGTTCTTC. Protein sequence: CASSVGAYNEQFF. Full variable domain (rest looked up from reference TRBV9 and TRBJ2-1): DSGVTQTPKHLITATGQRVTLRCSPRSGDLSVYWYQQSLDQGLQFLIQYYNGEERAKGNILERFSAQQFPDLHSELNLSSLELGDSALYFCASSVGAYNEQFFGPGTRLTVL.

This clone occurred once. The gene calls are TRBV15 and TRBJ1-1; 8 nucleotides line up with TRBD1. This CDR3 spans 16 amino acids. Germline CDR1 reads LNHNV; CDR2 reads YYDKDF (reference sequence). The ends lost 3 bases at V and 5 bases at J; junction bases unmatched: 11. Here the CDR3 reads CATSRGLTGERTEAFF. In nucleotides, the CDR3 is TGTGCCACCAGCAGGGGACTGACAGGGGAGAGGACTGAAGCTTTCTTT.

The chain links TRBV4-3 to TRBJ2-4, with TRBD2 matching 13 bases. Germline assignment: CDR1 LGHNA and CDR2 YSLEER. The CDR3 spans 16 residues. V was clipped by 2 bases and J by 6 bases; unmatched bases: 4. The CDR3 region is CASSQTSGGAVNIQYF. CDR3 in DNA: TGCGCCAGCAGCCAAACTAGCGGGGGGGCCGTAAACATTCAGTACTTC.

V and J are TRBV6-2 or TRBV6-3 and TRBJ2-2; D gene ambiguous. CDR1 MNHEY and CDR2 SVGEGT come from the germline V gene. The CDR3 is made up of 16 amino acids. Deletions cut 4 bases from V and 0 bases from J, with 12 bases between. The CDR3 nucleotides are TGTGCCAGCAGTTTTACGTTCTTAGCGAACACCGGGGAGCTGTTTTTT. This translates into CASSFTFLANTGELFF.

In this sample, this clone turned up once. V gene TRBV7-2 combines with J gene TRBJ2-2; a weak D match, TRBD1 (6 bases). CDR3 length equals 13 residues. The germline V gene encodes CDR1 SGHTA and CDR2 FQGNSA. Trimming took 2 bases from V and 15 from J, leaving 16 bases between them. The CDR3 spells CASSLQGPGGLFF. In DNA, the CDR3 is TGTGCCAGCAGCTTACAGGGGCCCGGTGGGTTGTTTTTT.